The 23 T cell receptor beta chains presented below share a single source sample, sequenced in a study of technical replicates of blood from several donors. Profiling relied on immunoSEQ multiplex PCR, and the TCRdb table lists in-frame clones only, not all of them. The table has tens of thousands of clones, roughly 95% seen once; the top ten hold 0.36%. The specimen sequenced was T cells isolated from PBMCs. These receptors came from a human donor in good health.

V is TRBV7-2 and J is TRBJ2-1, with 10 positions matching TRBD2. This CDR3 comprises 16 residues. CDR1 and CDR2 from the germline V gene are SGHTA and FQGNSA. V lost 5 bases and J lost 5; bases outside the gene matches: 9. In nucleotides, the CDR3 is TGTGCCAGCAGCCCCCCCCGGACTAGCGGACACAATGAGCAGTTCTTC. It is translated as CASSPPRTSGHNEQFF.

The chain combines TRBV29-1 with TRBJ2-3; 9 bases agree with TRBD2. Trimming took 6 bases from V and 4 from J; bases not matched to a gene: 11. This CDR3 contains 15 residues. Germline CDR1 reads SQVTM; CDR2 reads ANQGSEA. The CDR3 reads CSVATGTSPSDTQYF. CDR3 bases: TGCAGCGTCGCTACCGGGACTAGCCCATCAGATACGCAGTATTTT.

The rearrangement uses TRBV6-6 and TRBJ2-7; TRBD1 might be the D (6 bases). The CDR3 spans 13 residues. Per the germline V gene, CDR1 is MNHNY and CDR2 is SVGAGI (reference sequence). V shed 0 bases and J shed 3 bases, with 6 bases lying between them. The CDR3 region has the DNA TGTGCCAGCAGTTACTCACAGGGCTACGAGCAGTACTTC. Encoded protein: CASSYSQGYEQYF.

V and J are TRBV7-2 and TRBJ1-2; 7 nucleotides match TRBD1. Losses at the gene ends were 4 bases for V and 8 bases for J; bases not matched to a gene: 19. Germline V gene data show CDR1 as SGHTA and CDR2 as FQGNSA. This CDR3 comprises 17 residues. CDR3 in amino acids: CASSSFRDSTPRGGYTF. For the CDR3, the DNA is TGTGCCAGCAGCTCGTTCCGGGACAGTACTCCCCGGGGGGGCTACACCTTC.

The chain carries TRBV10-3 and TRBJ2-1; tentatively, D is TRBD1 (5 bases). The CDR3 has 13 residues. Germline V CDR1 and CDR2: ENHRY, SYGVKD. V was clipped by 2 bases and J by 9 bases, with 11 bases between them. The CDR3 reads CAISERWGGEQFF. The DNA of the CDR3 is TGTGCCATCAGTGAGAGGTGGGGCGGTGAGCAGTTCTTC.

CDR3 region: CASSPRPTGLISNTEAFF. Written as DNA, the CDR3 is TGTGCCAGCTCACCGCGACCGACAGGGCTCATTTCGAACACTGAAGCTTTCTTT. The chain recombines TRBV18 with TRBJ1-1; 7 bases align to TRBD1. Germline-derived CDR1 and CDR2 are KGHSH and LQKENI. The trim removed 3 bases at V and 1 base at J, leaving 14 bases unmatched. The CDR3 contains 18 residues. Variable domain in full (rest from reference TRBV18 and TRBJ1-1): NAGVMQNPRHLVRRRGQEARLRCSPMKGHSHVYWYRQLPEEGLKFMVYLQKENIIDESGMPKERFSAEFPKEGPSILRIQQVVRGDSAAYFCASSPRPTGLISNTEAFFGQGTRLTVV.

The chain links TRBV19 to TRBJ1-2, with D unresolved. The length of the CDR3 is 15 residues. V was shortened by 6 bases and J by 4 bases, with 18 bases between the two germline ends. The germline gives CDR1 LNHDA, CDR2 SQIVND (reference sequence). The CDR3 protein is CASSPQPTQVYGYTF. The CDR3 DNA reads TGTGCCAGTAGCCCACAACCGACACAAGTCTATGGCTACACCTTC.

The chain uses TRBV27 and TRBJ2-1; TRBD2 matches 11 bases. V lost 9 bases, J lost 10 bases, and 23 bases stayed unmatched. There are 18 residues in the CDR3. Germline V gene sequence: CDR1 MNHEY, CDR2 SMNVEV (reference sequence). CDR3 residues: CASNPYSGRALHYREQFF. The CDR3 coding sequence is TGTGCCAGTAACCCTTATAGCGGGAGGGCCCTCCACTACAGGGAGCAGTTCTTC.

This clone was observed once. This sequence joins TRBV7-2 and TRBJ2-7, with 16 bases matching TRBD2. Germline V gene lookup returns CDR1 SGHTA and CDR2 FQGNSA. J lost 4 bases, V lost 4 bases, and 4 bases had no gene match. The CDR3 contains 16 residues. The CDR3 DNA reads as TGTGCCAGCAGCTGGGGACTAGCGGGAGGGCCTTACGAGCAGTACTTC. This codes for CASSWGLAGGPYEQYF.

This clone was seen only once. The chain couples TRBV11-1 to TRBJ1-1; weak D call: TRBD1 (6 bases). Germline values: CDR1 SGHAT, CDR2 FQDESV (reference sequence). CDR3 length: 14 residues. V dropped 5 bases and J dropped 0 bases, with 10 bases sitting between them. CDR3 in DNA: TGTGCCAGCAGCGGTGGACAGTTGAACACTGAAGCTTTCTTT. Its translation is CASSGGQLNTEAFF. Full variable domain (outside the CDR3, taken from reference TRBV11-1 and TRBJ1-1): EAEVAQSPRYKITEKSQAVAFWCDPISGHATLYWYRQILGQGPELLVQFQDESVVDDSQLPKDRFSAERLKGVDSTLKIQPAELGDSAMYLCASSGGQLNTEAFFGQGTRLTVV.

V and J are TRBV28 and TRBJ2-3; TRBD2 aligns across 8 bases. Trimming removed 6 bases from V and 0 bases from J; junction bases left unmatched: 5. The germline CDR1 and CDR2 sequences are MDHEN and SYDVKM. The CDR3 length is 15 residues. This chain's CDR3 is CASSSGRTSTDTQYF. CDR3 DNA: TGTGCCAGCAGCAGCGGGAGAACGAGCACAGATACGCAGTATTTT.

This clone was recorded only once. This chain links TRBV29-1 with TRBJ2-4, with D maybe TRBD1 (6 bases). Germline V gene lookup returns CDR1 SQVTM and CDR2 ANQGSEA. The CDR3 length is 14 residues. Trimming stripped 8 bases from V and 0 bases from J, with 14 bases between. CDR3 amino acids: CSHLGGLAKNIQYF. For the CDR3, the DNA is TGCAGCCACCTAGGGGGATTAGCCAAAAACATTCAGTACTTC.

The chain links TRBV4-1 to TRBJ2-5; D is perhaps TRBD2 (5 bases). The germline V and J ends were trimmed by 0 bases and 1 base, with 6 bases remaining between them. There are 14 residues in the CDR3. Germline assignment: CDR1 MGHRA and CDR2 YSYEKL. CDR3 nucleotides: TGCGCCAGCAGCCAAGATGAGGGCCAAGAGACCCAGTACTTC. It translates to CASSQDEGQETQYF.

The V gene is TRBV9, the J gene TRBJ2-7; tentatively, D is TRBD2 (5 bases). The CDR3 has 15 residues. V lost 4 bases and J lost 2, with 16 bases in between. Germline CDR1 is SGDLS and CDR2 is YYNGEE. The CDR3 is CASSPGGEWAYEQYF. CDR3 nucleotides: TGTGCCAGCAGCCCCGGTGGGGAGTGGGCCTACGAGCAGTACTTC.

The V call is TRBV6-5, the J call TRBJ2-2; 7 nucleotides match TRBD1. This CDR3 is built from 14 residues. Germline assignment: CDR1 MNHEY and CDR2 SVGAGI. With V trimmed by 6 bases and J by 1 base, 2 bases remained unmatched. The CDR3 loop reads CASRRQGNTGELFF. In DNA, the CDR3 is TGTGCCAGCAGGAGACAGGGGAACACCGGGGAGCTGTTTTTT.

CDR3 in amino acids: CAWSALSYEQYF. CDR3 nucleotides: TGTGCCTGGAGTGCTCTTTCCTACGAGCAGTACTTC. The chain is built from TRBV30 and TRBJ2-7; D unresolved. CDR3 size: 12 residues. V gave up 1 base and J gave up 1 base, with 5 bases separating them. Per the germline V gene, CDR1 is GTSNPN and CDR2 is SVGIG (reference sequence). The full variable domain, its missing parts supplied by reference TRBV30 and TRBJ2-7, is SQTIHQWPATLVQPVGSPLSLECTVEGTSNPNLYWYRQAAGRGLQLLFYSVGIGQISSEVPQNLSASRPQDRQFILSSKKLLLSDSGFYLCAWSALSYEQYFGPGTRLTVT.

The rearrangement links TRBV7-5 to TRBJ1-3; whether TRBD1, the table's D call, matches the DNA was not checked. TRBV7-5 is given as a pseudogene. CDR3 length: 15 amino acids. DNA for the CDR3: TGTGCCAGAAGTACTCGGGACAAAGCTGGAAACACCATATATTTT. This sequence encodes CARSTRDKAGNTIYF.

The chain is built from TRBV19 and TRBJ1-1; D is possibly TRBD1 (6 bases). Per germline, CDR1 LNHDA and CDR2 SQIVND (reference sequence). Between the trimmed V and J ends, which lost 2 bases and 0 bases, there was a span of 13 bases. The CDR3 has 16 residues. The CDR3 protein is CASSIPLQGLNTEAFF. As DNA, the CDR3 is TGTGCCAGTAGTATACCACTACAGGGATTGAACACTGAAGCTTTCTTT.

The chain is built from TRBV19 and TRBJ2-1; D possibly corresponds to TRBD2 (5 bases). V was trimmed by 5 bases and J by 8 bases, leaving 19 bases between them. Germline CDR1 reads LNHDA; CDR2 reads SQIVND (reference sequence). This CDR3 comprises 15 residues. The chain's CDR3 is CASSLTVVGGDEQFF. The CDR3 DNA sequence: TGTGCCAGTAGTTTAACAGTTGTTGGAGGCGATGAGCAGTTCTTC.

This rearrangement joins TRBV30 to TRBJ2-1; TRBD1 is a possible D gene (5 bases). The CDR3 is made up of 11 amino acids. Germline V gene data show CDR1 as GTSNPN and CDR2 as SVGIG (reference sequence). V gave up 0 bases and J gave up 12 bases, with 9 bases separating them. This CDR3 is CAWSVQALQFF. The CDR3 nucleotides are TGTGCCTGGAGTGTACAGGCCCTGCAGTTCTTC.

The chain employs TRBV9 and TRBJ2-3, with D possibly TRBD1 on 5 matching bases. The V end was cut by 3 bases, the J end by 5 bases, with 19 bases between. CDR1 SGDLS and CDR2 YYNGEE come from the germline V gene. The CDR3 extends over 16 amino acids. The CDR3 nucleotides are TGTGCCAGCAGCGCTGGGGCCGAACTCTTGATAGATACGCAGTATTTT. Its translation is CASSAGAELLIDTQYF. The full variable domain, in which reference TRBV9 and TRBJ2-3 provide the parts outside the CDR3, is DSGVTQTPKHLITATGQRVTLRCSPRSGDLSVYWYQQSLDQGLQFLIQYYNGEERAKGNILERFSAQQFPDLHSELNLSSLELGDSALYFCASSAGAELLIDTQYFGPGTRLTVL.

The chain employs TRBV7-3 and TRBJ2-7, with 8 bases fitting TRBD2. The J segment lost 6 bases and the V segment lost 1 base, leaving 5 bases of the junction unmatched. Germline V gives CDR1 SGHTA, CDR2 FQGTGA. The CDR3 extends over 14 amino acids. The CDR3 spells CASSLIGAGGEQYF. The CDR3 DNA follows: TGTGCCAGCAGCTTAATCGGGGCGGGAGGCGAGCAGTACTTC.

The rearrangement joins TRBV5-1 to TRBJ1-2; 8 positions match TRBD1. Germline V gene data show CDR1 as SGHRS and CDR2 as YFSETQ. This CDR3 region has 14 residues. V trimming: 7 bases; J trimming: 3 bases; junction bases outside the gene matches: 8. The CDR3 protein is CASDSGQGHYGYTF. The CDR3 coding sequence is TGCGCCAGCGACTCCGGACAGGGTCACTATGGCTACACCTTC.